This T cell receptor beta chain stems from a study of vaccination effects on CD4 cells after COVID-19. In the study overall: Participants each got two BNT162b2 or mRNA-1273 vaccine doses. Study outcomes and limitations: Among infection- and vaccine-induced clones, marked clonal contraction occurred late after vaccination. Nearly all vaccine-induced clones in healthy recipients recognized only SARS-CoV-2.

ViraFEST assay sequencing came after antigen-specific CD4+ T cells were expanded with viral peptide pools. With approximately 9 days of culture completed, CD4+ T cells were isolated. Among the vaccine recipients, none had a prior SARS-CoV-2 infection, and nucleocapsid antibodies were negative. Details on this clone: Its cognate antigen is unknown.

V dropped 5 bases and J dropped 6; count of bases not matched to a gene: 11. The germline V gene encodes CDR1 SGHVS and CDR2 FQNEAQ. This CDR3 is built from 15 residues. The table came from immunoSEQ multiplex PCR; TCRdb's copy has only in-frame clones and leaves some out. The sample lists about 43,000 clones, about 80% occurring once. V and J are TRBV7-8 and TRBJ2-5; 8 bases agree with TRBD1. The source of this sequence is a human donor who received a COVID-19 vaccine. Sequenced material: CD4+ T cells from PBMCs cultured with SARS-CoV-2 spike peptides, taken before COVID-19 vaccination. This CDR3 reads CASSTRQGILKTQYF. CDR3 in DNA: TGTGCCAGCAGCACACGACAGGGGATCTTAAAGACCCAGTACTTC.